This TCR beta chain was profiled in a study of cytomegalovirus exposure and HLA in healthy donors. The table came from immunoSEQ multiplex PCR; TCRdb's copy has only in-frame clones and leaves some out. The table lists about 160,000 clones, nearly 90% of them singletons, with 4% to 5% in the top ten. CDR3 length: 14 residues. The germline CDR1 and CDR2 sequences are SEHNR and FQNEAQ (reference sequence). V lost 1 base to trimming and J lost 0 bases, with 4 bases between them. The source is a man aged 18 to 30 in good health and CMV-seropositive. The chain is built from TRBV7-9 and TRBJ2-1; no reliable D call. The sequenced material came from PBMCs. In DNA form, the CDR3 reads TGTGCCAGCAGCTTAGACAGCTCCTACAATGAGCAGTTCTTC. Translated, it gives CASSLDSSYNEQFF.